Listed below are T cell receptor beta chains from one sample, sequenced in a study of blood T cell repertoires in COVID-19. Profiling relied on immunoSEQ multiplex PCR, and the TCRdb table lists in-frame clones only, not all of them. Of approximately 97,000 clones detected, about 85% appear once; the ten largest clones hold roughly 5.6%. Sequencing was carried out using peripheral blood. These receptors were obtained from a woman between 45 and 65 years old with COVID-19, enrolled during active disease. CDR3s include the opening cysteine and the closing phenylalanine or tryptophan. The D gene is left open where the match is weak. Where a row states a size, it is once, few, many or the class of an expanded clone; other rows omit it.

size,J,D,V,CDR3,DNA
-,TRBJ2-7,-,TRBV3-1/TRBV3-2,CASSLQGFRYEQYF,TGTGCCAGCAGCCTACAGGGCTTCAGGTACGAGCAGTACTTC
-,TRBJ2-5,TRBD2,TRBV3-1/TRBV3-2,CASSQVAGGQTQYF,TGTGCCAGCAGCCAAGTTGCGGGGGGGCAGACCCAGTACTTC
-,TRBJ2-7,TRBD2,TRBV12-5,CASRRGAEEQYF,TGTGCTAGTCGGCGGGGGGCGGAGGAGCAGTACTTC
-,TRBJ2-5,TRBD2,TRBV7-6,CASSDHGLAGGRETQYF,TGTGCCAGCAGCGACCATGGGTTAGCGGGGGGGCGGGAGACCCAGTACTTC
-,TRBJ1-5,-,TRBV10-3,CAISEGQDSNQPQHF,TGTGCCATCAGTGAGGGGCAGGATAGCAATCAGCCCCAGCATTTT
-,TRBJ2-7,-,TRBV28,CATKEGYEQYF,TGTGCCACCAAAGAGGGCTACGAGCAGTACTTC
-,TRBJ1-1,TRBD1,TRBV6-5,CASKGQGNTEAFF,TGTGCCAGCAAGGGACAGGGGAACACTGAAGCTTTCTTT
-,TRBJ2-7,TRBD1,TRBV28,CASSFNRGEQYF,TGTGCCAGCAGTTTTAACAGGGGCGAGCAGTACTTC
-,TRBJ1-4,-,TRBV7-9,CASSSRGDEKLFF,TGTGCCAGCAGCTCCAGGGGTGACGAAAAACTGTTTTTT
-,TRBJ2-7,-,TRBV30,CAWRAGVVHEQYF,TGTGCCTGGAGGGCAGGTGTGGTACACGAGCAGTACTTC
-,TRBJ2-1,TRBD2,TRBV9,CASSVSPRGDNEQFF,TGTGCCAGCAGCGTCTCCCCCCGGGGGGACAATGAGCAGTTCTTC
once,TRBJ2-5,TRBD2,TRBV7-9,CASSRWGGAQETQYF,TGTGCCAGCAGCCGTTGGGGGGGTGCTCAAGAGACCCAGTACTTC
-,TRBJ2-7,-,TRBV27,CASSLGSGYEQYF,TGTGCCAGCAGTTTGGGCAGTGGCTACGAGCAGTACTTC
-,TRBJ2-3,-,TRBV27,CASSAPGTKTDTQYF,TGTGCCAGCAGTGCCCCCGGGACAAAAACAGATACGCAGTATTTT
-,TRBJ2-1,TRBD1,TRBV7-9,CASSPGQGEDEQFF,TGTGCCAGCAGCCCGGGACAGGGAGAGGATGAGCAGTTCTTC
-,TRBJ1-1,-,TRBV6-2/TRBV6-3,CASSYSMRELVNMNTEAFF,TGTGCCAGCAGTTACTCGATGCGTGAGCTAGTGAACATGAACACTGAAGCTTTCTTT
-,TRBJ2-7,TRBD2,TRBV7-2,CASSASLSGGAYEQYF,TGTGCCAGCAGCGCGTCCCTCAGCGGGGGGGCCTACGAGCAGTACTTC
once,TRBJ1-4,TRBD1,TRBV30,CAWSVWLWNYRGRYTANEKLFF,TGTGCCTGGAGTGTTTGGTTATGGAACTACAGGGGAAGATATACGGCTAATGAAAAACTGTTTTTT
-,TRBJ2-5,-,TRBV29-1,CRGGGASQETQYF,TGCAGGGGAGGAGGGGCTTCCCAAGAGACCCAGTACTTC
-,TRBJ2-5,-,TRBV6-5,CASSYDLWQAQETQYF,TGTGCCAGCAGTTACGACCTGTGGCAGGCTCAAGAGACCCAGTACTTC
-,TRBJ1-2,TRBD1,TRBV3-1/TRBV3-2,CASSQDPTGGAYGYTF,TGTGCCAGCAGCCAAGATCCGACAGGGGGTGCTTATGGCTACACCTTC
-,TRBJ2-1,TRBD1,TRBV25-1,CASSELVGPGGQYNEQFF,TGTGCCAGCAGTGAATTAGTGGGGCCAGGGGGTCAATACAATGAGCAGTTCTTC
-,TRBJ1-2,-,TRBV7-2,CASSLAGEWYGYTF,TGTGCCAGCAGCTTAGCAGGGGAATGGTATGGCTACACCTTC
-,TRBJ2-3,-,TRBV9,CASSATGFTDTQYF,TGTGCCAGCAGCGCGACAGGATTCACAGATACGCAGTATTTT
-,TRBJ1-2,-,TRBV30,CAWGHNRPDTF,TGTGCCTGGGGCCATAACAGGCCCGACACCTTC
-,TRBJ2-7,-,TRBV7-2,CASSLGAASSYEQYF,TGTGCCAGCAGCTTGGGGGCAGCAAGCTCCTACGAGCAGTACTTC
-,TRBJ2-2,TRBD1,TRBV12-5,CASGQGAKPTGELFF,TGTGCTAGTGGTCAGGGGGCGAAACCCACCGGGGAGCTGTTTTTT
-,TRBJ2-7,-,TRBV10-1,CASSEANRDHYEQYF,TGCGCCAGCAGTGAGGCCAACAGGGACCACTACGAGCAGTACTTC
-,TRBJ1-2,-,TRBV5-1,CASSSHYTYYGYTF,TGCGCCAGCAGCTCCCACTACACCTACTATGGCTACACCTTC
-,TRBJ2-3,-,TRBV3-1/TRBV3-2,CASSQGIASSTDTQYF,TGTGCCAGCAGCCAAGGGATAGCGAGTAGCACAGATACGCAGTATTTT
-,TRBJ2-2,-,TRBV7-2,CASSPGAWNTGELFF,TGTGCCAGCAGCCCAGGGGCCTGGAACACCGGGGAGCTGTTTTTT
-,TRBJ2-3,-,TRBV30,CAWRASGITTQYF,TGTGCCTGGAGGGCTTCCGGGATTACTACGCAGTATTTT
-,TRBJ1-1,-,TRBV23-1,CASSQSEKGSNTEAFF,TGCGCCAGCAGTCAATCGGAGAAAGGGAGCAACACTGAAGCTTTCTTT